This T cell receptor (beta chain) was found in a study of cytomegalovirus exposure and HLA in healthy donors. Overall study findings and caveats: Reports state that TCR beta sequences accurately predicted most subjects' HLA-A and HLA-B alleles. Analysis was performed later, and it showed HLA-associated TCR beta chains to be more clonally expanded than equally common others. Available immune exposure information covered CMV serostatus only.

As to this clone: No antigen is known for it.

It was with 60 Vbeta and 13 Jbeta primers that the PCR ran. The method was immunoSEQ multiplex PCR; TCRdb's version includes in-frame clones alone and lacks a portion of them. This sample's table has some 160,000 clones. Deletions cut 3 bases from V and 3 bases from J, with 6 bases between. CDR3 length: 13 residues. CDR1 is LNHDA, CDR2 SQIVND, per germline (reference sequence). Specimen: PBMCs. The V gene is TRBV19, the J gene TRBJ2-4; D ambiguous. This clonotype was sampled from a man between 25 and 39 years old in good health and CMV-seronegative. The CDR3 protein is CASSIGGKNIQYF. CDR3 sequence (DNA): TGTGCCAGTAGTATTGGCGGCAAAAACATTCAGTACTTC.